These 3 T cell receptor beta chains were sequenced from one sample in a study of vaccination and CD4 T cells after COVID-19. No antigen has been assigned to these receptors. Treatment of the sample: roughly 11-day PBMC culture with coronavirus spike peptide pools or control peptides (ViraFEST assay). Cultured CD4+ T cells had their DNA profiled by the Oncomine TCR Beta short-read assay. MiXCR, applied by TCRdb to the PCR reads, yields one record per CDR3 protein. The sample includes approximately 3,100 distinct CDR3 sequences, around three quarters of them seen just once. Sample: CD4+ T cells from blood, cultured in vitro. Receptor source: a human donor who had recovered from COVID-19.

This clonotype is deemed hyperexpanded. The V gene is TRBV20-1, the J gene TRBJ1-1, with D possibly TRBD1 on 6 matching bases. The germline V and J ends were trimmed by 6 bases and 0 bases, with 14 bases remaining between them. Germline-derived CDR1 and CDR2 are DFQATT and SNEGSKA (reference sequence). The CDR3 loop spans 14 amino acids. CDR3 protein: CSAVRGQMNTEAFF. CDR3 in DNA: TGCAGTGCCGTCCGTGGACAGATGAACACTGAAGCTTTCTTT.

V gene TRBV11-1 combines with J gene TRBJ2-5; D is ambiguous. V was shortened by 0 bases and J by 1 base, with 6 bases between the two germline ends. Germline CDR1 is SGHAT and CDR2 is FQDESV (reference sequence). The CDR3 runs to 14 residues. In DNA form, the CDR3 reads TGTGCCAGCAGCTTAGCCACGGTCCAAGAGACCCAGTACTTC. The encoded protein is CASSLATVQETQYF.

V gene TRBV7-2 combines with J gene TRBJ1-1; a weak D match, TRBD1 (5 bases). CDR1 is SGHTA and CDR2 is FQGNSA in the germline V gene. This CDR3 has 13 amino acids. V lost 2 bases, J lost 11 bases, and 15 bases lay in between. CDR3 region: CASSLFAGYMAFF. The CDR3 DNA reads TGTGCCAGCAGCTTATTCGCAGGGTATATGGCTTTCTTT. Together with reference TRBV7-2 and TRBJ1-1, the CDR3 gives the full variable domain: GAGVSQSPSNKVTEKGKDVELRCDPISGHTALYWYRQSLGQGLEFLIYFQGNSAPDKSGLPSDRFSAERTGGSVSTLTIQRTQQEDSAVYLCASSLFAGYMAFFGQGTRLTVV.